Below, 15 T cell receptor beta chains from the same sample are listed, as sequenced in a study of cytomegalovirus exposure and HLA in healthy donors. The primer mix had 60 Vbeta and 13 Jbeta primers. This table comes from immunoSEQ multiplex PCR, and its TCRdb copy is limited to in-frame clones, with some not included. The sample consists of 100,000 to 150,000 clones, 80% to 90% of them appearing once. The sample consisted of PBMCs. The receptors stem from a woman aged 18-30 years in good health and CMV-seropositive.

The CDR3 reads CASSLGDSYYEQYF. CDR3 sequence (DNA): TGTGCCAGCAGCTTGGGGGACAGTTACTACGAGCAGTACTTC. The chain is built from TRBV5-4 and TRBJ2-7; 7 nucleotides align to TRBD1. Unmatched junction bases numbered 3, after V lost 0 bases and J lost 3 bases. The CDR3 extends over 14 amino acids. The germline V gene has CDR1 SGHNT and CDR2 YYREEE (reference sequence).

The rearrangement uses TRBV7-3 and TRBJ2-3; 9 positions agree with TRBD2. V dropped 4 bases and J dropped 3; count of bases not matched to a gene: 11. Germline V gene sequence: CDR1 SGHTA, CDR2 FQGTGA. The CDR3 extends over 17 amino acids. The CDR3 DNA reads TGTGCCAGCAGCTGGGGGCTCGGCGGGGGGGTTACAGATACGCAGTATTTT. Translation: CASSWGLGGGVTDTQYF.

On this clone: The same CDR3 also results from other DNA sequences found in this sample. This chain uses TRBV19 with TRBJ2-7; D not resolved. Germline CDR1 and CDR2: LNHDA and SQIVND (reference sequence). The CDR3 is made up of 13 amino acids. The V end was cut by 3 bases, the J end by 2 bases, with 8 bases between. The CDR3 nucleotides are TGTGCCAGTAGTATCGGCAGCGCCTACGAGCAGTACTTC. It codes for CASSIGSAYEQYF.

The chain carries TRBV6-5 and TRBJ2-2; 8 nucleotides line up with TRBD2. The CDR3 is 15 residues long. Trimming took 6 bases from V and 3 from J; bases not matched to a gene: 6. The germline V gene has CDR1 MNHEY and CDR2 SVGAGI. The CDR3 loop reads CASRSGGQDTGELFF. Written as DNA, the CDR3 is TGTGCCAGCAGATCGGGGGGGCAGGACACCGGGGAGCTGTTTTTT.

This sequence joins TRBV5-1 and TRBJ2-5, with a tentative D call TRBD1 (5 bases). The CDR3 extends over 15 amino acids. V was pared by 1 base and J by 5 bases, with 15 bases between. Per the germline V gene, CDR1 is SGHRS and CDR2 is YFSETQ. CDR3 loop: CASSLNGAHPETQYF. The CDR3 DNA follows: TGCGCCAGCAGCTTGAATGGGGCCCACCCCGAGACCCAGTACTTC.

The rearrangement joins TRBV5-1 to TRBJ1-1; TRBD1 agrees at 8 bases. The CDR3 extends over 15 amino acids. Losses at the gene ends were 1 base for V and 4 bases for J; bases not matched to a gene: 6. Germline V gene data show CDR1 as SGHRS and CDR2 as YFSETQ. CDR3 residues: CASSLSPTGGTEAFF. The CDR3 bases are TGCGCCAGCAGCTTGTCGCCAACAGGGGGCACTGAAGCTTTCTTT.

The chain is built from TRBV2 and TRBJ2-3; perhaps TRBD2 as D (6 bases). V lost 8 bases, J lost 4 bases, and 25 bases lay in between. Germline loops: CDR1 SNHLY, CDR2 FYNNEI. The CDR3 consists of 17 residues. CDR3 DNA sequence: TGTGCCAGCCGCGGGGCCGTTGACCGGGATCGTTCAGATACGCAGTATTTT. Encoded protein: CASRGAVDRDRSDTQYF. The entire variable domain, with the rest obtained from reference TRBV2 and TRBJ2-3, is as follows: EPEVTQTPSHQVTQMGQEVILRCVPISNHLYFYWYRQILGQKVEFLVSFYNNEISEKSEIFDDQFSVERPDGSNFTLKIRSTKLEDSAMYFCASRGAVDRDRSDTQYFGPGTRLTVL.

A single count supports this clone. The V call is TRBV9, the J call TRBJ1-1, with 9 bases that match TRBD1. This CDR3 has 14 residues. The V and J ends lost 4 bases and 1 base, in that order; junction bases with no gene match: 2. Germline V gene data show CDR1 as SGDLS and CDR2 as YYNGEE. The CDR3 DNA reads TGTGCCAGCAGCAAACAGGGGGCGAACACTGAAGCTTTCTTT. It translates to CASSKQGANTEAFF.

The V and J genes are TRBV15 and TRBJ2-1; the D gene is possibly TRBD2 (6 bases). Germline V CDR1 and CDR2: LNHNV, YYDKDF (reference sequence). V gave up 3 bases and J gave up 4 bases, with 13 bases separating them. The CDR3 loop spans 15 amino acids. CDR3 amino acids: CATSSYSGIYNEQFF. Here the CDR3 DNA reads TGTGCCACCAGCAGTTATAGCGGAATATACAATGAGCAGTTCTTC.

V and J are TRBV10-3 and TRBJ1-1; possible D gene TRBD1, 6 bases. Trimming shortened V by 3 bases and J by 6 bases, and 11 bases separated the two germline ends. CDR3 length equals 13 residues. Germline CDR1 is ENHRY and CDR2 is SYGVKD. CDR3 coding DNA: TGTGCCATCAGTGACAGGGGATGGGCTGAAGCTTTCTTT. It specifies CAISDRGWAEAFF.

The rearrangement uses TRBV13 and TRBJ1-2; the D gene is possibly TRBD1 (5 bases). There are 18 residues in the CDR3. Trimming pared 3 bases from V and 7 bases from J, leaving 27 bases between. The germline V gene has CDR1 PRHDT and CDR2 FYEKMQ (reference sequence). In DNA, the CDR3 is TGTGCCAGCAGCTTTTTAAGCTCCGATCGGGGGGTTAATGGTGGCTACACCTTC. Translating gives CASSFLSSDRGVNGGYTF.

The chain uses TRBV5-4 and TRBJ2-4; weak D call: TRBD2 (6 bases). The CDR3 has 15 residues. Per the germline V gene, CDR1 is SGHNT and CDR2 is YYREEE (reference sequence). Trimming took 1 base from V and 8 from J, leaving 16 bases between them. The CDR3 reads CASSLTPREVDIQYF. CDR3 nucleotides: TGTGCCAGCAGCTTGACACCTAGGGAGGTAGACATTCAGTACTTC.

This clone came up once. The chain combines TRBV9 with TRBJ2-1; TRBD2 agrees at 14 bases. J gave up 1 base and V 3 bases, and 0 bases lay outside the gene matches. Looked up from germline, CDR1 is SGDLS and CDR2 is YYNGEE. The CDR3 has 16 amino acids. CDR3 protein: CASSGLAGGSYNEQFF. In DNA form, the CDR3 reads TGTGCCAGCAGCGGACTAGCGGGGGGGTCCTACAATGAGCAGTTCTTC.

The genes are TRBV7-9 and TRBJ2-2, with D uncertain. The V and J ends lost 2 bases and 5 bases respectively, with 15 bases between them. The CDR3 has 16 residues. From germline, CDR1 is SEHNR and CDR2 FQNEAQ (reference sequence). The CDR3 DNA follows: TGTGCCAGCAGCTTAATCGTCGGCAGAGGAACCGGGGAGCTGTTTTTT. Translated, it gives CASSLIVGRGTGELFF.

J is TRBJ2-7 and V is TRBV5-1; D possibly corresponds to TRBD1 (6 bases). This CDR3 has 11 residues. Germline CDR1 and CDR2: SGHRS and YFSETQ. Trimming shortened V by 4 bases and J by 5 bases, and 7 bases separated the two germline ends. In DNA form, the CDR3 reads TGCGCCAGCAGCCAGGGGAACGAGCAGTACTTC. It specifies CASSQGNEQYF.